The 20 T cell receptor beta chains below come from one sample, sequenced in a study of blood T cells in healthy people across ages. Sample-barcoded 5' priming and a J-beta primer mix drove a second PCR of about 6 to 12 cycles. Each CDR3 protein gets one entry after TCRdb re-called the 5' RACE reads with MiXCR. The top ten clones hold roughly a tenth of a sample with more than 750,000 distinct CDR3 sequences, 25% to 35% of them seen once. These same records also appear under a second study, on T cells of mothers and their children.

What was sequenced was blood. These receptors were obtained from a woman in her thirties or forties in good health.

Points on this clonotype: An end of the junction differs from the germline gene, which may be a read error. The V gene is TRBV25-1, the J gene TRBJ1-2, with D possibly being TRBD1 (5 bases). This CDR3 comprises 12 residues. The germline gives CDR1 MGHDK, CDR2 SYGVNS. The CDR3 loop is CASRNRGDGYAF. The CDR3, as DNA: TGTGCCAGCAGGAACCGGGGGGATGGCTACGCCTTC.

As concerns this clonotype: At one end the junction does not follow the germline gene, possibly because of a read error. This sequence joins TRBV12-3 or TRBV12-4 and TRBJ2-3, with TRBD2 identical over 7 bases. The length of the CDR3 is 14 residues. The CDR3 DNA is TGTGCCAGCAGTAGGGGCGGGGGAACAGATGCGCAGTATTTT. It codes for CASSRGGGTDAQYF.

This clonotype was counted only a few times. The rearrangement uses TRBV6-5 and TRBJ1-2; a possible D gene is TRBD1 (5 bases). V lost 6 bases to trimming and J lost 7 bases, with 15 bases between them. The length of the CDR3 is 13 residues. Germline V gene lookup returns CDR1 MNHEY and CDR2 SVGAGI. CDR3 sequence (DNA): TGTGCCAGCAGCGCTCCAAGGGGTCTTGGCTACACCTTC. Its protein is CASSAPRGLGYTF.

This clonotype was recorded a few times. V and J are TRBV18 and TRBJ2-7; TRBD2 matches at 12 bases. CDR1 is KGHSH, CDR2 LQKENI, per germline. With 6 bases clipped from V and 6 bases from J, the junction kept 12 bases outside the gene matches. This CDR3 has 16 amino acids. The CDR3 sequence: CASSPALASGGGEQYF. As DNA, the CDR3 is TGTGCCAGCTCCCCAGCGCTGGCTAGCGGGGGGGGCGAGCAGTACTTC.

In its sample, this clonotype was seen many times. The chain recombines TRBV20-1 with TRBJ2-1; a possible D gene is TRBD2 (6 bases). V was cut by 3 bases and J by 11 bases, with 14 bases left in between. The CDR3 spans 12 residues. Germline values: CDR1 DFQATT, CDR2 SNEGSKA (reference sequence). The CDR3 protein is CSARGLELKQFF. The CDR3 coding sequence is TGCAGTGCTAGGGGACTTGAGTTAAAGCAGTTCTTC.

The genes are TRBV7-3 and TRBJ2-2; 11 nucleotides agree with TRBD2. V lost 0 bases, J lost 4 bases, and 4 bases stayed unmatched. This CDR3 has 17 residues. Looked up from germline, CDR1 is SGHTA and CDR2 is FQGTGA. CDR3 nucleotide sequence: TGTGCCAGCAGCTTAACTAGCGGGAGGGCCCTCACCGGGGAGCTGTTTTTT. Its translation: CASSLTSGRALTGELFF.

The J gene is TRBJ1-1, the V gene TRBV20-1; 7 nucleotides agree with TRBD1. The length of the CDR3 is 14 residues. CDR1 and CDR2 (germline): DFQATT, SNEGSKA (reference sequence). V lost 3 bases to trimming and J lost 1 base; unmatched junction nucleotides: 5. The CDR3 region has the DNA TGCAGTGCTAGGGATTACAGGGGGAACACTGAAGCTTTCTTT. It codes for CSARDYRGNTEAFF.

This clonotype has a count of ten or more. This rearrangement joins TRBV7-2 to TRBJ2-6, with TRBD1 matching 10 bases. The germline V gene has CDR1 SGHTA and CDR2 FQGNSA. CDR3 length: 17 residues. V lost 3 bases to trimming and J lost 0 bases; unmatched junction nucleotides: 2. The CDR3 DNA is TGTGCCAGCAGCTTGGGACAGGGGCGCTCTGGGGCCAACGTCCTGACTTTC. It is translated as CASSLGQGRSGANVLTF. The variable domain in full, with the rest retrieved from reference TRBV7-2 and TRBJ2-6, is GAGVSQSPSNKVTEKGKDVELRCDPISGHTALYWYRQSLGQGLEFLIYFQGNSAPDKSGLPSDRFSAERTGGSVSTLTIQRTQQEDSAVYLCASSLGQGRSGANVLTFGAGSRLTVL.

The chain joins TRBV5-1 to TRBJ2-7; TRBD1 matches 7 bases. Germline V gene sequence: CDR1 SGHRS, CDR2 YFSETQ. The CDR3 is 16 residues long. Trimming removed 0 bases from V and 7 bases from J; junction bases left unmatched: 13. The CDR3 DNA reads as TGCGCCAGCAGCTTGGGCACACAGGGGCCTTGGGTGGAGCAGTACTTC. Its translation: CASSLGTQGPWVEQYF.

CDR3 residues: CSVEDRSDTYEQYF. DNA of the CDR3: TGCAGCGTTGAAGACAGGTCGGACACCTACGAGCAGTACTTC. This sequence joins TRBV29-1 and TRBJ2-7; maybe TRBD1 (5 bases). Trimming stripped 0 bases from V and 2 bases from J, with 11 bases between. Germline CDR1 and CDR2: SQVTM and ANQGSEA. The CDR3 length is 14 residues.

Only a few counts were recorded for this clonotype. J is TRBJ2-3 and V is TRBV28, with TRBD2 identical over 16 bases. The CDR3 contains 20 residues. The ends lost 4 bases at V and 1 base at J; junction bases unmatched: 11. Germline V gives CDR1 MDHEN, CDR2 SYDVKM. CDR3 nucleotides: TGTGCCAGCAGTTCCCTGGGACTAGCGGGGGGGCGCTACCGCACAGATACGCAGTATTTT. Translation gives CASSSLGLAGGRYRTDTQYF.

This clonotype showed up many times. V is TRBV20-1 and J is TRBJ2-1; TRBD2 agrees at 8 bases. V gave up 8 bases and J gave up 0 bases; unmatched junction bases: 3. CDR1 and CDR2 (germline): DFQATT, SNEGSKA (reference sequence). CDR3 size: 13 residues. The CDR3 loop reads CSPTSGSYNEQFF. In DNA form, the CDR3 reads TGCAGTCCTACTAGCGGCTCCTACAATGAGCAGTTCTTC.

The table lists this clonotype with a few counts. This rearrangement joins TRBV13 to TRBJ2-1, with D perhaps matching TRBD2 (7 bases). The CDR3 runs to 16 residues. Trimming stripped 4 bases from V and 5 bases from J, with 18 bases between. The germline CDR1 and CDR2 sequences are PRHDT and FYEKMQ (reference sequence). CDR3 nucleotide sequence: TGTGCCAGCAGCTCCCACGGCGGGGGCTGGAACAATGAGCAGTTCTTC. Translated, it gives CASSSHGGGWNNEQFF.

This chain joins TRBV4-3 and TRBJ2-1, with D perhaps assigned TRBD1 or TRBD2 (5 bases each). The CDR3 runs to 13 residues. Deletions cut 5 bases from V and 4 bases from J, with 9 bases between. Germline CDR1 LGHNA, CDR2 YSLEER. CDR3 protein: CASSRDVYNEQFF. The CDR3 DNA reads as TGCGCCAGCAGCAGGGACGTTTACAATGAGCAGTTCTTC.

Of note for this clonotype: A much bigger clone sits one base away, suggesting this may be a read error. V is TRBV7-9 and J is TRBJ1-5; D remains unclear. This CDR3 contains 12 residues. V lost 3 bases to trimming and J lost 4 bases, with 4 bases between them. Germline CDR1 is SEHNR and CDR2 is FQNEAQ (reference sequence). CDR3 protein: CASSFQNQPQHF. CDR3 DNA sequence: TGTGCCAGCAGCTTTCAAAATCAGCCCCAGCATTTT.

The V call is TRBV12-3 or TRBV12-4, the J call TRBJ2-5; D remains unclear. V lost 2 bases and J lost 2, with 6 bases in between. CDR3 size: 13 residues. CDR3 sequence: CASSLIPQETQYF. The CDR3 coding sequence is TGTGCCAGCAGTTTAATCCCGCAAGAGACCCAGTACTTC.

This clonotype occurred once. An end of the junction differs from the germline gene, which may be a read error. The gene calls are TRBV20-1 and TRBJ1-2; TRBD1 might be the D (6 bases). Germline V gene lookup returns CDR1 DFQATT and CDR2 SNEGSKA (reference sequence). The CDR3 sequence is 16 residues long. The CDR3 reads CSARDGGRLQGYGHTF. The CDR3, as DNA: TGCAGTGCTAGAGACGGGGGACGGCTCCAGGGGTATGGCCACACCTTC.

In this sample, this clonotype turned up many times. The CDR3 bases are TGCAGCGTTGAGGGAGCGAGGGATACGCAGTATTTT. It specifies CSVEGARDTQYF. The rearrangement links TRBV29-1 to TRBJ2-3; D may be TRBD2 (5 bases). CDR3 length: 12 amino acids. Per germline, CDR1 SQVTM and CDR2 ANQGSEA. The V end lost 3 bases, the J end lost 6 bases, and 10 bases lay between the germline ends.

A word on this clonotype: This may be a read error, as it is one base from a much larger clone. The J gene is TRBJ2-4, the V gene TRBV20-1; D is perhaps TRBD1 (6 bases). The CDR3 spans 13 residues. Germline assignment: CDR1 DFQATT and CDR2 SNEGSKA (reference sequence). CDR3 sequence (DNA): TGCAGTGCTGGACAGTCGACTCAAAACACTCAGTACTTC. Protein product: CSAGQSTQNTQYF.

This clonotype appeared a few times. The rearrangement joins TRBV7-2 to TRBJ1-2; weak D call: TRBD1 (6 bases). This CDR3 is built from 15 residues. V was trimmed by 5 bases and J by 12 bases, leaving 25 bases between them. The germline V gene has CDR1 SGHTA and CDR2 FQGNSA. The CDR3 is CASSRGAGMGAQDTF. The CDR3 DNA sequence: TGTGCCAGCAGCCGAGGGGCTGGAATGGGGGCTCAGGACACCTTC.